The entry that follows covers one T cell receptor beta chain sequence. The data were obtained in a study of blood T cell repertoires in COVID-19. Germline V CDR1 and CDR2: SGHNT, YENEEA. The J segment lost 5 bases and the V segment lost 5 bases, leaving 4 bases of the junction unmatched. This CDR3 is built from 15 residues. The assay was immunoSEQ multiplex PCR, and TCRdb's table has in-frame clones only and misses some. Among over 130,000 clones listed, 76% were seen once. Sequencing used peripheral blood. V and J are TRBV11-3 and TRBJ2-1; TRBD2 aligns across 12 bases. This receptor was obtained from a woman of 80 years or more with active or convalescent COVID-19. The CDR3 region has the DNA TGTGCCAGCAGCACAGGACTAGCGGGAAACAATGAGCAGTTCTTC. Residues: CASSTGLAGNNEQFF.